These 15 T cell receptor beta chains were sequenced from one sample in a study of response to subunit inactivated influenza vaccine. TCRdb used MiXCR to reprocess the RT-PCR reads, holding one entry per CDR3 protein. The table lists hundreds of thousands of distinct CDR3 sequences, roughly an eighth of them singletons, with 7.5% to 10% in the top ten. The sample here was non-naive T cells sorted from PBMCs, taken around 14 days before vaccination. Receptor source: a man aged 45 to 65 who received an inactivated influenza vaccine.

The J gene is TRBJ1-1, the V gene TRBV20-1, with 11 bases fitting TRBD1. J was trimmed by 5 bases and V by 1 base; bases with no gene match: 6. Germline V gene lookup returns CDR1 DFQATT and CDR2 SNEGSKA (reference sequence). CDR3 length: 15 residues. In DNA, the CDR3 is TGCAGTGCTAGAGCCTGGGACAGGGGGTTGACTGAAGCTTTCTTT. This translates into CSARAWDRGLTEAFF.

This clonotype has a handful of counts. V and J are TRBV7-9 and TRBJ2-2; D gene ambiguous. CDR1 SEHNR and CDR2 FQNEAQ come from the germline V gene (reference sequence). The V and J ends lost 4 bases and 5 bases respectively, with 11 bases between them. CDR3 length: 14 amino acids. The CDR3 coding sequence is TGTGCCAGCAGCTATGCAGGAAGGACCGGGGAGCTGTTTTTT. Its protein is CASSYAGRTGELFF.

There are a few counts of this clonotype. The chain recombines TRBV12-3 or TRBV12-4 with TRBJ1-3; D uncertain. The CDR3 runs 14 residues. Trimming cost V 3 bases and J 4 bases, with 10 bases left between them. CDR3 DNA sequence: TGTGCCAGCAGTTTGAAGCTTTTGGGAAACACCATATATTTT. This translates into CASSLKLLGNTIYF.

The chain combines TRBV30 with TRBJ1-2; no clear D gene. Per the germline V gene, CDR1 is GTSNPN and CDR2 is SVGIG (reference sequence). V was shortened by 1 base and J by 2 bases, with 5 bases between the two germline ends. The CDR3 runs 12 residues. The CDR3 is CAWSEGNYGYTF. CDR3 coding DNA: TGTGCCTGGAGTGAAGGGAACTATGGCTACACCTTC.

In its sample, this clonotype was seen a few times. The J gene is TRBJ2-7, the V gene TRBV6-1; D is perhaps TRBD1 (5 bases). Germline V lookup: CDR1 MNHNS, CDR2 SASEGT. This CDR3 contains 13 residues. V was pared by 7 bases and J by 4 bases, with 14 bases between. CDR3 in DNA: TGTGCCAGCACGGACAACGTCCTATACGAGCAGTACTTC. It translates to CASTDNVLYEQYF.

This clonotype was detected many times. This chain connects TRBV5-1 to TRBJ2-3; 10 nucleotides align to TRBD2. The CDR3 has 15 amino acids. Germline V gene lookup returns CDR1 SGHRS and CDR2 YFSETQ. Losses at the gene ends were 0 bases for V and 7 bases for J; bases not matched to a gene: 5. CDR3 amino acids: CASSLDVAGGNTQYF. The CDR3 DNA reads as TGCGCCAGCAGCTTGGATGTAGCGGGAGGAAATACGCAGTATTTT.

The rearrangement uses TRBV7-2 and TRBJ2-7; 10 positions match TRBD2. J was trimmed by 2 bases and V by 4 bases; bases with no gene match: 2. Per germline, CDR1 SGHTA and CDR2 FQGNSA. The CDR3 sequence is 14 residues long. The CDR3 is CASSWSGGAYEQYF. The CDR3 coding sequence is TGTGCCAGCAGCTGGAGCGGGGGGGCCTACGAGCAGTACTTC.

This clonotype was found many times. The gene calls are TRBV11-2 and TRBJ2-7, with D perhaps assigned TRBD1 or TRBD2 (5 bases each). The germline V gene encodes CDR1 SGHAT and CDR2 FQNNGV. V was trimmed by 1 base and J by 6 bases, leaving 7 bases between them. The CDR3 totals 12 residues. In nucleotides, the CDR3 is TGTGCCAGCAGCTTAGGAGGGGTCGAGCAGTACTTC. This codes for CASSLGGVEQYF.

This clonotype was detected many times. V is TRBV5-6 and J is TRBJ2-3, with D possibly matching TRBD1 (5 bases). The CDR3 has 15 residues. V was cut by 0 bases and J by 2 bases, with 10 bases left in between. Germline V gives CDR1 SGHDT, CDR2 YYEEEE. The DNA for the CDR3 is TGTGCCAGCAGCTTGGCTGGGGCCAACACAGATACGCAGTATTTT. It codes for CASSLAGANTDTQYF.

This clonotype was seen at least ten times. V gene TRBV24-1 combines with J gene TRBJ2-1; a weak D match, TRBD2 (5 bases). With 4 bases removed from V and 0 bases from J, the gap between germline ends came to 12 bases. The CDR3 totals 16 residues. CDR1 is KGHDR and CDR2 is SFDVKD in the germline V gene. CDR3 nucleotide sequence: TGTGCCACCAGTGACTCGGACTGGAGCTCCTACAATGAGCAGTTCTTC. Protein sequence: CATSDSDWSSYNEQFF.

The table lists this clonotype with many counts. The chain has TRBV28 and TRBJ2-4, with TRBD1 matching 9 bases. Germline assignment: CDR1 MDHEN and CDR2 SYDVKM. V lost 5 bases and J lost 7; bases outside the gene matches: 6. The CDR3 contains 14 residues. The CDR3, as DNA: TGTGCCAGCAGTCCCCCGGACAGGGGTAACATTCAGTACTTC. It translates to CASSPPDRGNIQYF.

This sequence joins TRBV6-5 and TRBJ2-2; D gene unclear. This CDR3 is built from 15 residues. Trimming left V 0 bases short and J 1 base short, with 6 bases between. The V gene's germline CDR1 is MNHEY and CDR2 SVGAGI. The CDR3 DNA follows: TGTGCCAGCAGTTACTCCACACAGAACACCGGGGAGCTGTTTTTT. It is translated as CASSYSTQNTGELFF.

This clonotype has just a few counts. V is TRBV20-1 and J is TRBJ1-5; no reliable D call. This CDR3 has 14 amino acids. V was trimmed by 0 bases and J by 0 bases, leaving 6 bases between them. Germline CDR1 and CDR2: DFQATT and SNEGSKA (reference sequence). CDR3 in DNA: TGCAGTGCTAGAGATCTATATAGCAATCAGCCCCAGCATTTT. Amino acids: CSARDLYSNQPQHF.

Only a few counts were recorded for this clonotype. The chain recombines TRBV20-1 with TRBJ2-1; D might be TRBD2 (7 bases). CDR3 length: 15 amino acids. Germline CDR1 and CDR2: DFQATT and SNEGSKA (reference sequence). Trimming cost V 0 bases and J 4 bases, with 13 bases left between them. The CDR3 coding sequence is TGCAGTGCTAGAGATAGGGGGGAGGGATACAATGAGCAGTTCTTC. This gives the protein CSARDRGEGYNEQFF.

This clonotype was counted between two and nine times. This rearrangement joins TRBV20-1 to TRBJ2-7; D is possibly TRBD2 (6 bases). Germline V lookup: CDR1 DFQATT, CDR2 SNEGSKA (reference sequence). The CDR3 covers 14 residues. Trimming removed 6 bases from V and 2 bases from J, with 17 bases in between. The CDR3 spells CSALGTAVPYEQYF. The CDR3 DNA sequence: TGCAGTGCCCTGGGGACTGCGGTCCCCTACGAGCAGTACTTC.